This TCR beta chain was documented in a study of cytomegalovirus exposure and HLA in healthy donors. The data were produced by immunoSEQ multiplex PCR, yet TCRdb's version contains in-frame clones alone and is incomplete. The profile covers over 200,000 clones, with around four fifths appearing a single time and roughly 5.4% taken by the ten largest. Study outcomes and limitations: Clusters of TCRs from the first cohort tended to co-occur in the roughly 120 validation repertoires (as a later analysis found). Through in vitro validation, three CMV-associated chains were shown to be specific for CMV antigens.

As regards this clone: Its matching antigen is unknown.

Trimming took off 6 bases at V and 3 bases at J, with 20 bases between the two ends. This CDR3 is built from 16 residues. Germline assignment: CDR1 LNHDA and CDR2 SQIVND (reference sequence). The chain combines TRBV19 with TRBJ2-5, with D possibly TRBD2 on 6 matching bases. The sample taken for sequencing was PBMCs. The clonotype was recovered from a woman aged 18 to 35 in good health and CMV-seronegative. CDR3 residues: CASSHSGGTAKETQYF. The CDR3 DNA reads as TGTGCCAGTAGCCACTCCGGGGGAACCGCTAAAGAGACCCAGTACTTC.